A single sample is the source of the 4 T cell receptor beta chains below, sequenced in a study of OX40 agonist ivuxolimab in advanced cancers. Clones were read by immunoSEQ multiplex PCR, and TCRdb kept only the in-frame ones, dropping some. The sample has 75,000 to 80,000 clones; about 93% are singletons. The sequencing used CD4+ or CD8+ T cells sorted from blood, collected in a trial of the OX40 agonist ivuxolimab. These receptors came from an adult with an advanced solid tumor such as melanoma, head and neck, liver or kidney cancer.

The genes are TRBV19 and TRBJ1-4; D is undetermined. CDR1 and CDR2 from the germline V gene are LNHDA and SQIVND (reference sequence). This CDR3 spans 11 amino acids. V lost 7 bases to trimming and J lost 3 bases, with 3 bases between them. In DNA form, the CDR3 reads TGTGCCAGTATAGCTAATGAAAAACTGTTTTTT. Its protein product is CASIANEKLFF.

The count of this clone is one. This sequence joins TRBV27 and TRBJ2-1; D may match TRBD1 or TRBD2 (5 bases each). The CDR3 has 15 amino acids. Germline-derived CDR1 and CDR2 are MNHEY and SMNVEV (reference sequence). V was pared by 2 bases and J by 2 bases, with 10 bases between. CDR3 sequence (DNA): TGTGCCAGCAGTTTAGACGGGGCGGCCTACAATGAGCAGTTCTTC. Amino acids: CASSLDGAAYNEQFF.

The CDR3 DNA reads as TGCAGTGCTAAAGATTATGGCTACACCTTC. Translation gives CSAKDYGYTF. V gene TRBV20-1 combines with J gene TRBJ1-2; D is uncertain. Trimming removed 4 bases at V and 5 bases at J, with 5 bases between. This CDR3 spans 10 amino acids. Germline V gene data show CDR1 as DFQATT and CDR2 as SNEGSKA (reference sequence).

The chain joins TRBV7-6 to TRBJ2-1; 7 bases align to TRBD1. V lost 3 bases to trimming and J lost 1 base; unmatched junction nucleotides: 12. Per germline, CDR1 SGHVS and CDR2 FNYEAQ. This CDR3 has 18 residues. DNA of the CDR3: TGTGCCAGCAGCTTGCGAGACAGGGCCCGAAGGTCCTACAATGAGCAGTTCTTC. Residues: CASSLRDRARRSYNEQFF.